The 28 T cell receptor beta chains reported below all come from one sample, sequenced in a study of T cells in Graves' hyperthyroidism and ophthalmopathy. There were TCR beta CDR3 regions amplified from RNA transcripts. The study used the HTBI primer set for a first-round RT-PCR of the TCR CDR3. MiXCR, run by TCRdb on the multiplex PCR reads, gives a single entry per CDR3 protein. The data contain some 510,000 distinct CDR3 sequences, 46% of them singletons. Sequencing used peripheral blood or thyroid tissue (not recorded which). Receptors were obtained from a young woman with Graves' hyperthyroidism.

This clonotype turned up a few times. The chain has TRBV2 and TRBJ1-5; D is perhaps TRBD1 (6 bases). V lost 2 bases, J lost 1 base, and 9 bases lay in between. This CDR3 contains 15 residues. Germline values: CDR1 SNHLY, CDR2 FYNNEI. CDR3 nucleotides: TGTGCCAGCAGTGAAAGGGGACAAAGCAATCAGCCCCAGCATTTT. This translates into CASSERGQSNQPQHF.

This clonotype occurred many times. The chain employs TRBV10-3 and TRBJ2-7; 8 nucleotides match TRBD2. J was trimmed by 2 bases and V by 6 bases; bases with no gene match: 3. The CDR3 covers 13 residues. The V gene's germline CDR1 is ENHRY and CDR2 SYGVKD. This CDR3 is CAIRGLVPYEQYF. In nucleotides, the CDR3 is TGTGCCATCAGGGGACTAGTGCCCTACGAGCAGTACTTC.

The chain carries TRBV29-1 and TRBJ1-2; TRBD1 agrees at 7 bases. J gave up 0 bases and V 6 bases, and 4 bases lay outside the gene matches. CDR3 length: 13 amino acids. The V gene's germline CDR1 is SQVTM and CDR2 ANQGSEA. This chain's CDR3 is CSVQGQTNYGYTF. The CDR3 bases are TGCAGCGTCCAGGGACAGACTAACTATGGCTACACCTTC.

This clonotype was detected only a few times. The chain employs TRBV5-1 and TRBJ1-6; possibly TRBD1 for D (6 bases). Germline lookup yields CDR1 SGHRS and CDR2 YFSETQ. V was pared by 2 bases and J by 8 bases, with 11 bases between. The CDR3 sequence is 14 residues long. The CDR3, as DNA: TGCGCCAGCAGCTTCACAGGGACGCATTCACCCCTCCACTTT. It codes for CASSFTGTHSPLHF.

The chain joins TRBV6-5 to TRBJ1-1; D not certain. V was cut by 6 bases and J by 7 bases, with 18 bases left in between. Germline V gives CDR1 MNHEY, CDR2 SVGAGI. The length of the CDR3 is 14 residues. CDR3 protein: CASSHRRGRIEAFF. As DNA, the CDR3 is TGTGCCAGCAGCCACCGAAGAGGGCGGATTGAAGCTTTCTTT.

CDR3 bases: TGCAGTGCCGGTAGGACAGGGAGTGAAAAACTGTTTTTT. As protein: CSAGRTGSEKLFF. The rearrangement links TRBV20-1 to TRBJ1-4; 8 bases agree with TRBD1. The CDR3 covers 13 residues. CDR1 DFQATT and CDR2 SNEGSKA come from the germline V gene (reference sequence). The V and J ends lost 6 bases and 7 bases, in that order; junction bases with no gene match: 7.

This chain joins TRBV7-9 and TRBJ1-4; D might be TRBD1 (5 bases). Trimming removed 3 bases at V and 6 bases at J, with 17 bases between. This CDR3 is built from 16 residues. Germline V gene data show CDR1 as SEHNR and CDR2 as FQNEAQ (reference sequence). The CDR3 DNA reads as TGTGCCAGCAGCTTGACTGGCGGGACTAACGATGAAAAACTGTTTTTT. Its translation: CASSLTGGTNDEKLFF.

This clonotype was seen only a few times. The CDR3 region is CASSFSSWDWSYEQYF. Written as DNA, the CDR3 is TGTGCCAGCAGCTTTTCCTCGTGGGACTGGTCTTACGAGCAGTACTTC. The chain employs TRBV5-6 and TRBJ2-7; maybe TRBD2 (6 bases). Trimming left V 2 bases short and J 4 bases short, with 19 bases between. CDR1 SGHDT and CDR2 YYEEEE come from the germline V gene. This CDR3 region has 16 residues.

This clonotype is judged medium-sized. V usage is TRBV2 and J usage is TRBJ1-2; D uncertain. Germline V gene data show CDR1 as SNHLY and CDR2 as FYNNEI. Deletions cut 5 bases from V and 3 bases from J, with 10 bases between. The CDR3 is 13 amino acids. Here the CDR3 DNA reads TGTGCCAGCAGTCCGAGGGTCGACTATGGCTACACCTTC. It encodes CASSPRVDYGYTF. The full variable domain, completed using reference TRBV2 and TRBJ1-2, is EPEVTQTPSHQVTQMGQEVILRCVPISNHLYFYWYRQILGQKVEFLVSFYNNEISEKSEIFDDQFSVERPDGSNFTLKIRSTKLEDSAMYFCASSPRVDYGYTFGSGTRLTVV.

This clonotype was seen more than once but under ten times. V is TRBV19 and J is TRBJ1-5; D possibly corresponds to TRBD1 (6 bases). Germline CDR1 LNHDA, CDR2 SQIVND (reference sequence). V was cut by 4 bases and J by 12 bases, with 19 bases left in between. The length of the CDR3 is 14 residues. This chain's CDR3 is CASSTYKEGGLQHF. Written as DNA, the CDR3 is TGTGCCAGTAGTACATATAAGGAAGGGGGTCTCCAGCATTTT. Filled out from reference TRBV19 and TRBJ1-5, the complete variable domain reads DGGITQSPKYLFRKEGQNVTLSCEQNLNHDAMYWYRQDPGQGLRLIYYSQIVNDFQKGDIAEGYSVSREKKESFPLTVTSAQKNPTAFYLCASSTYKEGGLQHFGDGTRLSIL.

This clonotype has a handful of counts. The chain employs TRBV7-9 and TRBJ2-2, with unresolved D. V was pared by 4 bases and J by 2 bases, with 5 bases between. Germline values: CDR1 SEHNR, CDR2 FQNEAQ (reference sequence). This CDR3 contains 13 residues. In DNA form, the CDR3 reads TGTGCCAGCAGCTCCGTTAACACCGGGGAGCTGTTTTTT. It codes for CASSSVNTGELFF.

V is TRBV7-3 and J is TRBJ1-1; TRBD1 aligns across 8 bases. The CDR3 is 15 residues long. The J segment lost 2 bases and the V segment lost 5 bases, leaving 7 bases of the junction unmatched. Germline V CDR1 and CDR2: SGHTA, FQGTGA. The CDR3: CASSPEGTGNTEAFF. The DNA for the CDR3 is TGTGCCAGCAGCCCCGAGGGGACAGGAAACACTGAAGCTTTCTTT.

This clonotype was recorded a few times. The gene calls are TRBV7-8 and TRBJ2-7; TRBD1 aligns across 11 bases. V was clipped by 6 bases and J by 6 bases; unmatched bases: 7. CDR3 length: 14 amino acids. Germline CDR1 is SGHVS and CDR2 is FQNEAQ. DNA of the CDR3: TGTGCCAGCAGTCCGGACAGGGGGCAGGGCGAGCAGTACTTC. Residues: CASSPDRGQGEQYF.

This clonotype was observed a few times. This chain uses TRBV19 with TRBJ2-5; D gene unclear. The CDR3 length is 12 residues. Germline V CDR1 and CDR2: LNHDA, SQIVND (reference sequence). Trimming took off 4 bases at V and 5 bases at J, with 8 bases between the two ends. In nucleotides, the CDR3 is TGTGCCAGTAGTAACCAGGACGAGACCCAGTACTTC. Its protein is CASSNQDETQYF.

This sequence joins TRBV20-1 and TRBJ2-7, with 9 bases fitting TRBD2. Germline CDR1 DFQATT, CDR2 SNEGSKA (reference sequence). J gave up 9 bases and V 3 bases, and 12 bases lay outside the gene matches. The CDR3 is 14 residues long. The CDR3 DNA reads as TGCAGTGCTAGGGAAGCGGGAGGTTATTCCGGGCAGTACTTC. Protein: CSAREAGGYSGQYF.

This chain uses TRBV5-1 with TRBJ1-5; D may be TRBD1 (5 bases). Germline V gene sequence: CDR1 SGHRS, CDR2 YFSETQ. CDR3 length equals 16 residues. V dropped 4 bases and J dropped 2 bases, with 16 bases sitting between them. CDR3 loop: CASSPEGQGGNQPQHF. CDR3 coding DNA: TGCGCCAGCAGCCCCGAGGGGCAGGGTGGCAATCAGCCCCAGCATTTT.

V usage is TRBV6-1 and J usage is TRBJ2-5; D may be TRBD2 (5 bases). V dropped 5 bases and J dropped 4 bases, with 20 bases sitting between them. The germline CDR1 and CDR2 sequences are MNHNS and SASEGT. This CDR3 has 16 amino acids. In nucleotides, the CDR3 is TGTGCCAGCAGTCAACCCGGGGTAATCGGACGAGAGACCCAGTACTTC. Translated, it gives CASSQPGVIGRETQYF.

Many counts were recorded for this clonotype. The rearrangement joins TRBV15 to TRBJ1-1; maybe TRBD1 (5 bases). The germline V gene has CDR1 LNHNV and CDR2 YYDKDF (reference sequence). V dropped 4 bases and J dropped 5 bases, with 14 bases sitting between them. CDR3 length: 14 residues. The CDR3 reads CATSTRQFGTEAFF. The CDR3 region has the DNA TGTGCCACCAGCACCCGACAGTTTGGGACTGAAGCTTTCTTT.

This clonotype was seen a few times. The CDR3 nucleotides are TGTGCCAGTAGTATGCGCAGGGACACTGAAGCTTTCTTT. Translated, it gives CASSMRRDTEAFF. V gene TRBV19 combines with J gene TRBJ1-1; D may be TRBD1 (5 bases). Trimming left V 3 bases short and J 3 bases short, with 8 bases between. Germline CDR1 LNHDA, CDR2 SQIVND (reference sequence). The CDR3 covers 13 residues.

This clonotype is a singleton in its sample. A much larger clone lies one base from this, so it may be a read error. The rearrangement links TRBV14 to TRBJ2-7; D tentatively fits TRBD1 or TRBD2 (7 bases each). CDR1 and CDR2 (germline): SGHDN, FVKESK. There are 13 residues in the CDR3. Written as DNA, the CDR3 is TGTGCCAGCAGCCCATTGGGAGGGGGCGAGCAGCACTTC. Translating gives CASSPLGGGEQHF.

A remark on this clonotype: A read error may be the cause here, since a much bigger clone is one base away. J is TRBJ1-2 and V is TRBV15; D ambiguous. CDR3 length: 15 residues. Germline CDR1 and CDR2: LNHNV and YYDKDF (reference sequence). CDR3 in DNA: TGTGCCACCAGCGTCCGACTCTTACCCAACTATGGCCACACCTTC. It is translated as CATSVRLLPNYGHTF.

The gene calls are TRBV29-1 and TRBJ1-2; 9 bases line up with TRBD1. Trimming removed 7 bases from V and 6 bases from J; junction bases left unmatched: 24. Per germline, CDR1 SQVTM and CDR2 ANQGSEA. CDR3 length equals 18 residues. Here the CDR3 reads CSADATRNRGLKKNGYTF. The CDR3 DNA reads as TGCAGCGCCGACGCCACACGAAACAGGGGGCTAAAGAAGAATGGCTACACCTTC.

The V call is TRBV20-1, the J call TRBJ1-1; unclear D gene. With 5 bases removed from V and 1 base from J, the gap between germline ends came to 11 bases. The CDR3 consists of 13 residues. CDR1 and CDR2 from the germline V gene are DFQATT and SNEGSKA (reference sequence). CDR3 in DNA: TGCAGTGCTGGTGCCACGTGGAACACTGAAGCTTTCTTT. Amino acid sequence: CSAGATWNTEAFF.

This chain joins TRBV7-4 and TRBJ2-2; no reliable D call. The CDR3 has 16 residues. Germline CDR1 and CDR2: SGHVT and SQSDAQ. V dropped 5 bases and J dropped 0 bases, with 13 bases sitting between them. The chain's CDR3 is CASSPRLAPNTGELFF. CDR3 DNA sequence: TGTGCCAGCAGCCCCCGGCTGGCTCCGAACACCGGGGAGCTGTTTTTT.

In this sample, this clonotype turned up many times. V and J are TRBV10-3 and TRBJ2-7; D might be TRBD2 (5 bases). Trimming cost V 6 bases and J 6 bases, with 18 bases left between them. The CDR3 has 14 amino acids. Germline V gene data show CDR1 as ENHRY and CDR2 as SYGVKD. The DNA of the CDR3 is TGTGCCATCAGACGACAACTAGGGATCTTCGAGCAGTACTTC. It codes for CAIRRQLGIFEQYF.

This clonotype has more than one count but fewer than ten. V is TRBV12-3 or TRBV12-4 and J is TRBJ2-5; TRBD1 or TRBD2 may be the D gene (5 bases each). V shed 2 bases and J shed 2 bases, with 12 bases lying between them. CDR3 size: 15 residues. The CDR3 nucleotides read TGTGCCAGCAGTTTACCCCGGGACGCGCAAGAGACCCAGTACTTC. Its protein product is CASSLPRDAQETQYF.

The CDR3 sequence: CASRPGNGYTF. The DNA of the CDR3 is TGTGCCAGTCGCCCCGGTAATGGCTACACCTTC. This chain connects TRBV7-6 to TRBJ1-2; D uncertain. Per germline, CDR1 SGHVS and CDR2 FNYEAQ. V lost 9 bases to trimming and J lost 6 bases, with 11 bases between them. The CDR3 covers 11 residues.

The genes are TRBV29-1 and TRBJ1-5; TRBD1 aligns across 9 bases. Per germline, CDR1 SQVTM and CDR2 ANQGSEA. The CDR3 loop spans 15 amino acids. V trimming: 7 bases; J trimming: 3 bases; junction bases outside the gene matches: 10. As DNA, the CDR3 is TGCAGCGCTAGACAGGGGGGGCAGCACAATCAGCCCCAGCATTTT. Protein: CSARQGGQHNQPQHF.